The 15 T cell receptor beta chains given below trace back to one sample, sequenced in a study of cytomegalovirus exposure and HLA in healthy donors. A multiplex PCR was run with 60 Vbeta primers and 13 Jbeta primers. Only in-frame clones appear in the TCRdb table, and some are missing; sequencing was by immunoSEQ multiplex PCR. Here the sample spans roughly 69,000 clones, almost 75% being singletons. Sequencing was done on a sample of PBMCs. Receptor source: a man aged 45 to 65 in good health and CMV-seronegative.

V is TRBV10-3 and J is TRBJ2-1; 9 bases map to TRBD2. Germline-derived CDR1 and CDR2 are ENHRY and SYGVKD. Trimming took 0 bases from V and 9 from J; bases not matched to a gene: 6. The CDR3 is 15 amino acids. The CDR3 region has the DNA TGTGCCATCAGTGAGTCGAGGCTAGCGGGGACTGAGCAGTTCTTC. Translated: CAISESRLAGTEQFF.

The chain has TRBV5-1 and TRBJ1-6; 7 positions agree with TRBD1. Germline CDR1 is SGHRS and CDR2 is YFSETQ. CDR3 length: 16 amino acids. The V gene end was trimmed by 4 bases and the J gene end by 7 bases; junction bases not matched to a gene: 11. The CDR3 nucleotides read TGCGCCAGCAGCGCCATAAGACAGGGTTCGAATTCACCCCTCCACTTT. Residues: CASSAIRQGSNSPLHF. The variable domain in full, with the rest retrieved from reference TRBV5-1 and TRBJ1-6, is KAGVTQTPRYLIKTRGQQVTLSCSPISGHRSVSWYQQTPGQGLQFLFEYFSETQRNKGNFPGRFSGRQFSNSRSEMNVSTLELGDSALYLCASSAIRQGSNSPLHFGNGTRLTVT.

The V call is TRBV5-6, the J call TRBJ2-5; tentative D call: TRBD2 (6 bases). Trimming stripped 7 bases from V and 2 bases from J, with 6 bases between. Germline V gene data show CDR1 as SGHDT and CDR2 as YYEEEE. This CDR3 region has 11 residues. In DNA form, the CDR3 reads TGTGCCAGCGCGGGGCAAGAGACCCAGTACTTC. This translates into CASAGQETQYF.

This chain joins TRBV10-2 and TRBJ1-1, with D unresolved. Trimming took off 6 bases at V and 4 bases at J, with 12 bases between the two ends. There are 13 residues in the CDR3. CDR1 is WSHSY and CDR2 is SAAADI in the germline V gene. The CDR3 region is CASRDYGITEAFF. Written as DNA, the CDR3 is TGCGCCAGCAGGGACTATGGCATCACTGAAGCTTTCTTT.

The rearrangement links TRBV30 to TRBJ1-1; D gene unclear. Germline V gene sequence: CDR1 GTSNPN, CDR2 SVGIG (reference sequence). With 1 base removed from V and 0 bases from J, the gap between germline ends came to 3 bases. There are 12 residues in the CDR3. CDR3 nucleotide sequence: TGTGCCTGGAGTGCAGTGAACACTGAAGCTTTCTTT. It encodes CAWSAVNTEAFF.

This clone was detected a few times. The J gene is TRBJ2-7, the V gene TRBV11-2; TRBD1 agrees at 7 bases. CDR3 length equals 15 residues. Germline CDR1 reads SGHAT; CDR2 reads FQNNGV. J gave up 4 bases and V 4 bases, and 10 bases lay outside the gene matches. Here the CDR3 DNA reads TGTGCCAGCAGCTCCTGGACAGGACTGGGGTACGAGCAGTACTTC. It is translated as CASSSWTGLGYEQYF.

The chain uses TRBV10-1 and TRBJ2-2, with D hard to call. The V gene lost 6 bases and the J gene lost 4 bases, with 9 bases spanning the gap. The CDR3 extends over 13 amino acids. Germline CDR1 reads WNHNN; CDR2 reads SYGVQD (reference sequence). This chain's CDR3 is CASSPQPTGELFF. CDR3 sequence (DNA): TGCGCCAGCAGCCCACAGCCCACCGGGGAGCTGTTTTTT.

CDR3 nucleotides: TGTGCCAGCAGCTTAGGGCCTTTCACAGGTTTTAATTCACCCCTCCACTTT. This sequence encodes CASSLGPFTGFNSPLHF. The gene calls are TRBV11-2 and TRBJ1-6, with D possibly TRBD1 on 5 matching bases. Per the germline V gene, CDR1 is SGHAT and CDR2 is FQNNGV. The CDR3 consists of 17 residues. V lost 1 base and J 6 bases, leaving 16 bases between the germline ends.

In this sample, this clone turned up a few times. The chain combines TRBV2 with TRBJ2-5, with 7 nucleotides matching TRBD1. V lost 5 bases, J lost 4 bases, and 4 bases stayed unmatched. This CDR3 contains 13 residues. Per germline, CDR1 SNHLY and CDR2 FYNNEI. CDR3 in DNA: TGTGCCAGCAGTAACTACAGGGGAGAGACCCAGTACTTC. It translates to CASSNYRGETQYF.

The chain combines TRBV9 with TRBJ1-6; 8 bases map to TRBD1. Germline assignment: CDR1 SGDLS and CDR2 YYNGEE. J gave up 7 bases and V 4 bases, and 7 bases lay outside the gene matches. The CDR3 has 15 amino acids. The CDR3 sequence is CASSSQGAGNSPLHF. The CDR3 nucleotides are TGTGCCAGCAGCTCCCAGGGGGCTGGAAATTCACCCCTCCACTTT.

This clone is a singleton in its sample. This chain connects TRBV30 to TRBJ1-5, with 9 bases aligning to TRBD1. Germline CDR1 reads GTSNPN; CDR2 reads SVGIG (reference sequence). The V segment lost 0 bases and the J segment 4 bases; nucleotides outside the gene matches: 4. The CDR3 contains 15 residues. CDR3 nucleotides: TGTGCCTGGAGTGTACACAGGGGGCCTAATCAGCCCCAGCATTTT. Its translation: CAWSVHRGPNQPQHF. The full variable domain, rest sourced from reference TRBV30 and TRBJ1-5, is SQTIHQWPATLVQPVGSPLSLECTVEGTSNPNLYWYRQAAGRGLQLLFYSVGIGQISSEVPQNLSASRPQDRQFILSSKKLLLSDSGFYLCAWSVHRGPNQPQHFGDGTRLSIL.

The V and J genes are TRBV4-1 and TRBJ2-3; D gene uncertain. The CDR3 spans 12 residues. Germline V lookup: CDR1 MGHRA, CDR2 YSYEKL. Trimming pared 3 bases from V and 1 base from J, leaving 2 bases between. The CDR3 nucleotides read TGCGCCAGCAGCCACGGCACAGATACGCAGTATTTT. Protein sequence: CASSHGTDTQYF.

The chain couples TRBV6-6 to TRBJ2-5, with TRBD1 identical over 7 bases. The tail of the sequence fits TRBJ2-7 better, so the J call may be wrong. The CDR3 contains 13 residues. The germline V gene has CDR1 MNHNY and CDR2 SVGAGI (reference sequence). CDR3 amino acids: CASRHGQAYEQYF. CDR3 bases: TGTGCCAGCAGGCACGGACAGGCCTACGAGCAGTACTTC.

The chain uses TRBV6-5 and TRBJ2-1; the match to TRBD2 covers 13 bases. Germline V CDR1 and CDR2: MNHEY, SVGAGI. The junction had 4 bases not matched to a gene; V was cut back by 6 bases and J by 5 bases. The CDR3 extends over 15 amino acids. CDR3 bases: TGTGCCAGCAGCACGGGACTAGCGGGGCACAATGAGCAGTTCTTC. Translation gives CASSTGLAGHNEQFF.

This clone was seen a handful of times. The chain carries TRBV4-1 and TRBJ1-2; D is unclear. Germline V gives CDR1 MGHRA, CDR2 YSYEKL. V was cut by 2 bases and J by 8 bases, with 18 bases left in between. The CDR3 sequence is 15 residues long. In nucleotides, the CDR3 is TGCGCCAGCAGCCAACTTATGACCGGCGGGAGAGGCTACACCTTC. Amino acid sequence: CASSQLMTGGRGYTF.